What follows is one T cell receptor beta chain and its context. The antigen is undetermined. This CDR3 is 17 amino acids long. Per the germline V gene, CDR1 is SGDLS and CDR2 is YYNGEE. Trimming removed 4 bases at V and 1 base at J, with 19 bases between. Profiled with immunoSEQ multiplex PCR; TCRdb holds only in-frame clones, not every one. Of more than 150,000 clones listed, around 85% are singletons. This record belongs to a study of Ad26.COV2.S vaccination and SARS-CoV-2 variants. Study-level findings and limits: Similar non-spike TCR breadth was seen in vaccine and placebo recipients. Higher spike-specific TCR breadth was found in vaccine recipients than in placebo recipients. Reportedly, after vaccination the spike-specific CD8+ and CD4+ T cell responses displayed substantial breadth.

The sequence was obtained from a human donor who had recovered from COVID-19. The chain combines TRBV9 with TRBJ2-3, with a weak D call TRBD1 (6 bases). The sample consisted of peripheral blood, taken after recovery from COVID-19. CDR3 sequence: CASSLNPKQGRTDTQYF. The DNA for the CDR3 is TGTGCCAGCAGCCTCAACCCCAAACAGGGACGCACAGATACGCAGTATTTT.